This T cell receptor (beta chain) was recovered during a study of CD8 T cells in Susac syndrome. A single count supports this clonotype. When the RNA was reverse transcribed, random hexamers were used with an input of roughly 0.5 to 1 ug. By means of immunoSEQ multiplex PCR, TCR beta CDR3 spanning 54 Vbeta and 13 Jbeta underwent amplification. TCRdb analysed the immunoSEQ multiplex PCR reads with MiXCR anew, one entry per CDR3 protein. The sample has a few hundred thousand distinct CDR3 sequences; about 88% are singletons. Sequencing of TCR beta covered CD8+ and CD4+ T cells obtained from blood. The multiple sclerosis controls were treatment-naive patients with relapsing-remitting disease that was stable or active. Negative isolation was applied to CD8+ and CD4+ T cells, and FACS enrichment was applied to TEMRA cells. The CDR3 loop spans 15 amino acids. CDR1 is SGHTA and CDR2 is FQGNSA in the germline V gene. V shed 6 bases and J shed 2 bases, with 14 bases lying between them.

The TCR sequence derives from a human donor with multiple sclerosis. The sample taken for sequencing was CD8+ T cells from PBMCs. The chain uses TRBV7-2 and TRBJ1-3; possible D gene TRBD1, 5 bases. The CDR3: CASSPGLGPGNTIYF. The CDR3 coding sequence is TGTGCCAGCAGTCCCGGGTTGGGACCTGGAAACACCATATATTTT.